Below, 25 T cell receptor beta chains from the same sample are listed, as sequenced in a study of early T cells in non-severe SARS-CoV-2 infection. In TCRdb, the 5' RACE reads were re-called with MiXCR into one record per CDR3 protein. The table includes tens of thousands of distinct CDR3 sequences, about 12% detected once. Sequencing was carried out using whole blood. All receptors derive from an adult who was a healthcare worker with PCR-confirmed SARS-CoV-2 infection or an uninfected control (not recorded which).

The gene calls are TRBV5-1 and TRBJ1-1; D is ambiguous. Germline V gene data show CDR1 as SGHRS and CDR2 as YFSETQ. V was cut by 0 bases and J by 0 bases, with 9 bases left in between. The CDR3 has 15 residues. CDR3 bases: TGCGCCAGCAGCTTGGGAGGGCAGATGAACACTGAAGCTTTCTTT. Translation gives CASSLGGQMNTEAFF.

This clonotype was seen only a few times. The chain uses TRBV20-1 and TRBJ2-2; possibly TRBD2 for D (6 bases). Germline assignment: CDR1 DFQATT and CDR2 SNEGSKA (reference sequence). V lost 4 bases to trimming and J lost 4 bases, with 13 bases between them. The CDR3 is 14 residues long. The CDR3 DNA sequence: TGCAGTGCTATGTCGGGGGACTCCACCGGGGAGCTGTTTTTT. Translated: CSAMSGDSTGELFF.

This clonotype was counted many times. The chain is built from TRBV29-1 and TRBJ1-1, with 7 nucleotides matching TRBD1. Trimming cost V 6 bases and J 5 bases; bases outside gene matches: 6. Germline V CDR1 and CDR2: SQVTM, ANQGSEA. The CDR3 has 12 amino acids. This chain's CDR3 is CSVQGGETEAFF. The CDR3 DNA sequence: TGCAGCGTCCAGGGGGGCGAGACTGAAGCTTTCTTT.

This clonotype has ten or more counts. The gene calls are TRBV29-1 and TRBJ1-2; TRBD1 agrees at 7 bases. V trimming: 4 bases; J trimming: 4 bases; junction bases outside the gene matches: 3. The CDR3 extends over 12 amino acids. The germline gives CDR1 SQVTM, CDR2 ANQGSEA. CDR3 region: CSVAGTVYGYTF. In DNA, the CDR3 is TGCAGCGTTGCCGGGACAGTCTATGGCTACACCTTC.

The gene calls are TRBV4-2 and TRBJ2-2; the D call may be TRBD1 or TRBD2 (5 bases each). The CDR3 spans 15 residues. From germline, CDR1 is LGHNA and CDR2 YNFKEQ. Trimming left V 7 bases short and J 3 bases short, with 15 bases between. The CDR3, as DNA: TGTGCCAGCACTTCATACGGGGCCGACACCGGGGAGCTGTTTTTT. Translation: CASTSYGADTGELFF.

The chain carries TRBV6-6 and TRBJ1-3; no reliable D call. The CDR3 runs to 13 residues. Looked up from germline, CDR1 is MNHNY and CDR2 is SVGAGI (reference sequence). The ends were cut back, 5 bases at V and 0 bases at J, with 5 bases in the middle. CDR3 coding DNA: TGTGCCAGCAGTCCAGTCTCTGGAAACACCATATATTTT. This gives the protein CASSPVSGNTIYF.

This clonotype was detected a few times. The chain couples TRBV7-9 to TRBJ1-2; TRBD1 is a possible D gene (5 bases). With 5 bases removed from V and 1 base from J, the gap between germline ends came to 20 bases. CDR1 and CDR2 from the germline V gene are SEHNR and FQNEAQ (reference sequence). The CDR3 is 17 residues long. The chain's CDR3 is CASSHSGGEGFNYGYTF. CDR3 sequence (DNA): TGTGCCAGCAGCCATAGCGGAGGGGAGGGATTTAACTATGGCTACACCTTC.

This clonotype has only a few counts. The genes are TRBV12-3 or TRBV12-4 and TRBJ2-3; a possible D gene is TRBD2 (5 bases). This CDR3 is 13 amino acids long. V was trimmed by 4 bases and J by 5 bases, leaving 10 bases between them. The CDR3 DNA reads TGTGCCAGCAGTTCGTCTAGCCGAGATACGCAGTATTTT. It translates to CASSSSSRDTQYF.

This clonotype was seen repeatedly, ten times or more. Germline and junction disagree at one end, which may indicate a read error. The chain recombines TRBV7-7 with TRBJ2-7, with D possibly TRBD2 on 5 matching bases. Germline V CDR1 and CDR2: SSHAT, FNYEAQ (reference sequence). There are 13 residues in the CDR3. The CDR3 nucleotides read TGTGCTAGCAGCGAGGGATTAGGTTACGAGCAGTACTTC. It specifies CASSEGLGYEQYF. Supplemented by reference TRBV7-7 and TRBJ2-7, the full variable domain reads GAGVSQSPRYKVTKRGQDVTLRCDPISSHATLYWYQQALGQGPEFLTYFNYEAQPDKSGLPSDRFSAERPEGSISTLTIQRTEQRDSAMYRCASSEGLGYEQYFGPGTRLTVT.

The V call is TRBV5-4, the J call TRBJ1-2; the match to TRBD1 covers 8 bases. CDR1 is SGHNT, CDR2 YYREEE, per germline (reference sequence). The CDR3 totals 14 residues. The V gene end was trimmed by 2 bases and the J gene end by 6 bases; junction bases not matched to a gene: 6. The CDR3 sequence: CASSFPGGYDGYTF. The CDR3 nucleotides read TGTGCCAGCAGCTTCCCAGGGGGCTATGATGGCTACACCTTC. Full variable domain (missing parts from reference TRBV5-4 and TRBJ1-2): ETGVTQSPTHLIKTRGQQVTLRCSSQSGHNTVSWYQQALGQGPQFIFQYYREEENGRGNFPPRFSGLQFPNYSSELNVNALELDDSALYLCASSFPGGYDGYTFGSGTRLTVV.

A few counts support this clonotype. This chain connects TRBV6-5 to TRBJ2-3; perhaps TRBD2 as D (6 bases). CDR3 length equals 14 residues. Trimming cost V 3 bases and J 2 bases, with 9 bases left between them. The germline gives CDR1 MNHEY, CDR2 SVGAGI. The CDR3 DNA reads as TGTGCCAGCAGTTATAGCGGAGTCACAGATACGCAGTATTTT. Its protein product is CASSYSGVTDTQYF.

This clonotype was found a few times. The chain joins TRBV20-1 to TRBJ2-1; D call uncertain. The CDR3 covers 10 residues. From germline, CDR1 is DFQATT and CDR2 SNEGSKA (reference sequence). V lost 6 bases to trimming and J lost 3 bases, with 3 bases between them. The CDR3: CSADYNEQFF. The CDR3 coding sequence is TGCAGTGCAGACTACAATGAGCAGTTCTTC.

The rearrangement links TRBV4-1 to TRBJ2-5; 9 bases match TRBD2. Germline CDR1 is MGHRA and CDR2 is YSYEKL. The CDR3 contains 17 residues. With 0 bases clipped from V and 1 base from J, the junction kept 6 bases outside the gene matches. The CDR3 bases are TGCGCCAGCAGCCAAGATTTAGAGCGGGGGGTCCAAGAGACCCAGTACTTC. Translation: CASSQDLERGVQETQYF.

This clonotype has ten or more counts. This sequence joins TRBV29-1 and TRBJ2-7; perhaps D is TRBD1 or TRBD2 (6 bases each). This CDR3 has 13 amino acids. Germline V gene sequence: CDR1 SQVTM, CDR2 ANQGSEA. The V end lost 3 bases, the J end lost 5 bases, and 14 bases lay between the germline ends. CDR3 DNA sequence: TGCAGCGTTGAGTCCGGGGGCTCGGACGAGCAGTACTTC. It is translated as CSVESGGSDEQYF.

This clonotype was counted many times. The chain employs TRBV20-1 and TRBJ1-2, with 8 bases identical to TRBD1. With V trimmed by 6 bases and J by 0 bases, 6 bases remained unmatched. The germline V gene has CDR1 DFQATT and CDR2 SNEGSKA (reference sequence). This CDR3 is built from 14 residues. The CDR3 bases are TGCAGTGCCACCCAGGGGGCTGCTAACTATGGCTACACCTTC. Translating gives CSATQGAANYGYTF.

The V gene is TRBV3-1, the J gene TRBJ2-3; TRBD2 might be the D (5 bases). Germline V gene data show CDR1 as LGHDT and CDR2 as YNNKEL (reference sequence). The V and J ends lost 4 bases and 6 bases respectively, with 11 bases between them. This CDR3 region has 13 residues. CDR3: CASSPGGRDTQYF. CDR3 coding DNA: TGTGCCAGCAGCCCCGGCGGGCGTGATACGCAGTATTTT.

This clonotype came up many times. This sequence joins TRBV19 and TRBJ1-5, with D uncertain. Germline V lookup: CDR1 LNHDA, CDR2 SQIVND (reference sequence). Trimming shortened V by 5 bases and J by 0 bases, and 5 bases separated the two germline ends. The length of the CDR3 is 13 residues. CDR3 coding DNA: TGTGCCAGTAGTTTCAATAGCAATCAGCCCCAGCATTTT. It translates to CASSFNSNQPQHF. The variable domain in full, completed from reference TRBV19 and TRBJ1-5, reads DGGITQSPKYLFRKEGQNVTLSCEQNLNHDAMYWYRQDPGQGLRLIYYSQIVNDFQKGDIAEGYSVSREKKESFPLTVTSAQKNPTAFYLCASSFNSNQPQHFGDGTRLSIL.

The sample holds many counts of this clonotype. The chain joins TRBV7-8 to TRBJ2-7; 12 bases are a match to TRBD1. V lost 4 bases, J lost 4 bases, and 8 bases stayed unmatched. The germline V gene has CDR1 SGHVS and CDR2 FQNEAQ. The length of the CDR3 is 16 residues. CDR3 residues: CASSSPGQGAGYEQYF. Written as DNA, the CDR3 is TGTGCCAGCAGCTCCCCGGGACAGGGGGCTGGATACGAGCAGTACTTC.

This clonotype has a count of ten or more. This rearrangement joins TRBV19 to TRBJ2-3; possible D gene TRBD2, 5 bases. This CDR3 has 16 residues. The germline V gene encodes CDR1 LNHDA and CDR2 SQIVND (reference sequence). The V end was cut by 1 base, the J end by 0 bases, with 11 bases between. The DNA for the CDR3 is TGTGCCAGTAGTATAGGGCCCGGGATAAGCACAGATACGCAGTATTTT. Its translation: CASSIGPGISTDTQYF.

This clonotype was picked up a small number of times. The genes are TRBV29-1 and TRBJ2-3; the D gene is possibly TRBD2 (5 bases). Trimming stripped 0 bases from V and 0 bases from J, with 10 bases between. CDR3 length equals 15 residues. Germline V gene data show CDR1 as SQVTM and CDR2 as ANQGSEA. The CDR3 DNA sequence: TGCAGCGTTGAAGAGCGGGCGTCTAGCACAGATACGCAGTATTTT. Its protein product is CSVEERASSTDTQYF.

This clonotype showed up many times. CDR3 nucleotide sequence: TGTGCCAGCAGCTCCAGGGGGCTTAGCTACGAGCAGTACTTC. Translating it yields CASSSRGLSYEQYF. This chain joins TRBV13 and TRBJ2-7, with 8 bases identical to TRBD1. V was clipped by 4 bases and J by 3 bases; unmatched bases: 5. CDR1 and CDR2 from the germline V gene are PRHDT and FYEKMQ (reference sequence). The CDR3 consists of 14 residues.

This clonotype was detected ten times or more. V and J are TRBV19 and TRBJ1-5; D is perhaps TRBD1 (5 bases). CDR1 and CDR2 from the germline V gene are LNHDA and SQIVND (reference sequence). Trimming removed 7 bases at V and 0 bases at J, with 10 bases between. CDR3 size: 14 residues. CDR3 bases: TGTGCCAGTATTGCGGGGCATAGCAATCAGCCCCAGCATTTT. It translates to CASIAGHSNQPQHF.

The gene calls are TRBV10-2 and TRBJ1-5; D gene ambiguous. V was clipped by 5 bases and J by 0 bases, with 14 bases between them. In germline, CDR1 is WSHSY, CDR2 SAAADI. CDR3 length equals 16 residues. The CDR3, as DNA: TGCGCCAGCAGTACGGAGCCAAGGTATAGCAATCAGCCCCAGCATTTT. Translating gives CASSTEPRYSNQPQHF.

Note on this clonotype: This sequence may be a read error, since a much larger clone differs from it by one base. This CDR3 reads CANSVGGGDTQYF. The CDR3 region has the DNA TGTGCCAACAGCGTAGGTGGGGGAGATACGCAGTATTTT. J is TRBJ2-3 and V is TRBV9; D tentatively reads TRBD1 or TRBD2 (5 bases each). The CDR3 runs to 13 residues. Germline lookup yields CDR1 SGDLS and CDR2 YYNGEE. Full variable domain (missing parts from reference TRBV9 and TRBJ2-3): DSGVTQTPKHLITATGQRVTLRCSPRSGDLSVYWYQQSLDQGLQFLIQYYNGEERAKGNILERFSAQQFPDLHSELNLSSLELGDSALYFCANSVGGGDTQYFGPGTRLTVL.

This clonotype was observed a handful of times. The chain couples TRBV3-1 to TRBJ2-5, with 10 positions matching TRBD2. V dropped 0 bases and J dropped 10; count of bases not matched to a gene: 14. CDR1 is LGHDT, CDR2 YNNKEL, per germline (reference sequence). The CDR3 spans 17 residues. The CDR3 region has the DNA TGTGCCAGCAGCCAAGATTGGGCTAGCGGGGGTCCTAGGGACCAGTACTTC. Protein sequence: CASSQDWASGGPRDQYF.